The rows below give T cell receptor beta chains drawn from one sample of a study of T-cell memory formation after mild COVID-19. TCRdb used MiXCR to reprocess the 5' RACE reads, holding one entry per CDR3 protein. Of just over 300,000 distinct CDR3 sequences in the sample, 15% to 20% were seen once. Sample: PBMCs or a T cell subset sorted from them (not recorded which). The receptor set was obtained from a man aged 18 to 30 who had mild COVID-19 (a few samples of this study predate the infection). Cell type and time point are not known. Both conserved end residues are part of each CDR3. The D gene is left open where the match is weak. Part of the rows lack a size; the others show once, few, many or a class for expanded clones.

11,TRBJ1-2,few,TRBV10-3,-,CAISESYGYTF,TGTGCCATCAGCGAGAGCTATGGCTACACCTTC
12,TRBJ1-5,-,TRBV7-2,-,CASSSLTQPQHF,TGTGCCAGCAGCTCCCTGACTCAGCCCCAGCATTTT
15,TRBJ1-1,-,TRBV3-1,-,CASSQAVFTPWAAFF,TGTGCCAGCAGCCAAGCTGTGTTCACCCCATGGGCAGCTTTCTTT
13,TRBJ2-1,-,TRBV7-9,-,CASSYPGYNEQFF,TGTGCCAGCAGCTACCCGGGGTACAATGAGCAGTTCTTC
13,TRBJ1-2,-,TRBV5-1,-,CASNEGRNYGYTF,TGCGCCAGCAATGAAGGGAGAAACTATGGCTACACCTTC
13,TRBJ2-5,few,TRBV6-2/TRBV6-3,-,CASSPGTLETQYF,TGTGCCAGCAGTCCCGGGACTCTGGAGACCCAGTACTTC
14,TRBJ2-1,few,TRBV7-9,TRBD2,CASSAGLVANEQFF,TGTGCCAGCAGCGCAGGACTAGTGGCCAATGAGCAGTTCTTC
16,TRBJ1-2,-,TRBV24-1,TRBD1,CATSDERTGGVYGYTF,TGTGCCACCAGTGATGAAAGAACAGGGGGCGTCTATGGCTACACCTTC
13,TRBJ1-2,few,TRBV10-3,-,CAIRLQGTNGYTF,TGTGCCATCAGGCTCCAAGGGACAAATGGCTACACCTTC
15,TRBJ2-3,few,TRBV14,TRBD2,CASSRRSGEGDTQYF,TGTGCCAGCAGCCGCCGAAGCGGGGAAGGAGATACGCAGTATTTT
14,TRBJ2-7,few,TRBV27,-,CASSSRAAYYEQYF,TGTGCCAGCAGTTCACGAGCGGCTTACTACGAGCAGTACTTC
13,TRBJ2-7,few,TRBV9,-,CASSVGQDYEQYF,TGTGCCAGCAGCGTGGGGCAGGACTACGAGCAGTACTTC
15,TRBJ2-7,-,TRBV5-1,-,CASSRTGSSSYEQYF,TGCGCCAGCAGCCGCACAGGGAGCAGCTCCTACGAGCAGTACTTC
14,TRBJ2-7,-,TRBV7-9,-,CASSLELDSYEQYF,TGTGCCAGCAGCTTAGAACTGGACAGCTACGAGCAGTACTTC
18,TRBJ2-5,-,TRBV5-1,TRBD2,CASSFSRDGGVSPETQYF,TGCGCCAGCAGCTTCTCTCGTGATGGGGGGGTATCGCCAGAGACCCAGTACTTC
14,TRBJ1-1,few,TRBV12-3/TRBV12-4,-,CASSPALLQPEAFF,TGTGCCAGCAGTCCGGCCCTCTTACAACCTGAAGCTTTCTTT
17,TRBJ1-5,-,TRBV5-1,-,CASSLRSRRYSNQPQHF,TGCGCCAGCAGCTTGAGGAGCAGAAGATATAGCAATCAGCCCCAGCATTTT
17,TRBJ2-5,-,TRBV2,TRBD2,CASSGVRASGPSGTQYF,TGTGCCAGCAGTGGAGTTCGTGCTAGCGGACCCAGTGGGACCCAGTACTTC
16,TRBJ2-2,few,TRBV11-3,TRBD1,CASSPIGTVNTGELFF,TGTGCCAGCAGCCCGATCGGGACAGTTAACACCGGGGAGCTGTTTTTT
15,TRBJ2-7,few,TRBV6-6,TRBD1,CASSYSGQGGHEQYF,TGTGCCAGCAGTTACTCCGGACAGGGTGGCCACGAGCAGTACTTC
14,TRBJ1-2,-,TRBV10-3,-,CAISESEGGYGYTF,TGTGCCATCAGTGAGTCGGAGGGGGGCTATGGCTACACCTTC
13,TRBJ2-3,few,TRBV6-5,-,CASSDRTDREQYF,TGTGCCAGCAGTGACAGGACCGATCGTGAGCAGTATTTT
17,TRBJ2-3,-,TRBV5-4,TRBD2,CASSLRTSGGAPDTQYF,TGTGCCAGCAGCTTGAGGACTAGCGGGGGGGCCCCAGATACGCAGTATTTT
18,TRBJ2-5,many,TRBV5-1,TRBD2,CASSWRTSGGPTGETQYF,TGCGCCAGCAGCTGGAGGACTAGCGGGGGACCCACGGGGGAAACCCAGTACTTC
16,TRBJ2-5,-,TRBV12-3/TRBV12-4,TRBD2,CASSSASGGRVETQYF,TGTGCCAGCAGCTCAGCTAGCGGGGGGCGGGTAGAGACCCAGTACTTC
14,TRBJ1-1,-,TRBV7-2,-,CASGPGGSNTEAFF,TGTGCCAGCGGGCCCGGGGGTTCGAACACTGAAGCTTTCTTT
12,TRBJ2-5,-,TRBV7-2,-,CASSLSKETQYF,TGTGCCAGCAGCTTATCCAAAGAGACCCAGTACTTC
12,TRBJ1-1,-,TRBV12-3/TRBV12-4,-,CASSLPGREAFF,TGTGCCAGCAGCCTCCCCGGCCGTGAAGCTTTCTTT
17,TRBJ1-2,-,TRBV4-1,TRBD1,CASSQDFRGWDNYGYTF,TGCGCCAGCAGCCAAGATTTCAGGGGGTGGGATAACTATGGCTACACCTTC
16,TRBJ1-1,-,TRBV4-2,TRBD1,CASSSLGARGSTEAFF,TGTGCCAGCAGTTCACTGGGTGCCAGGGGGTCGACTGAAGCTTTCTTT
15,TRBJ1-3,few,TRBV12-3/TRBV12-4,TRBD1,CASRHSGGSGNTIYF,TGTGCCAGCAGACACTCAGGGGGCTCTGGAAACACCATATATTTT
15,TRBJ2-1,-,TRBV18,-,CASSLMSRGGDEQFF,TGTGCCAGCTCACTCATGTCCAGGGGAGGCGATGAGCAGTTCTTC
15,TRBJ2-1,-,TRBV2,TRBD2,CASRPTSGGAHEQFF,TGTGCCAGCAGACCGACTAGCGGGGGGGCCCATGAGCAGTTCTTC
15,TRBJ2-7,few,TRBV6-2/TRBV6-3,TRBD1,CASSFRDRNLGEQYF,TGTGCCAGCAGTTTTCGGGACAGGAATCTGGGCGAGCAGTACTTC
15,TRBJ2-3,-,TRBV4-3,-,CASSQDFDFTDTQYF,TGCGCCAGCAGCCAAGATTTTGATTTCACAGATACGCAGTATTTT
16,TRBJ2-3,few,TRBV6-5,TRBD2,CASSRGRGRGTDTQYF,TGTGCCAGCAGCCGCGGGAGGGGCCGGGGCACAGATACGCAGTATTTT
15,TRBJ2-2,few,TRBV5-1,-,CASIASYGNTGELFF,TGCGCCAGCATAGCCTCCTATGGTAACACCGGGGAGCTGTTTTTT
13,TRBJ2-3,few,TRBV7-2,TRBD2,CASSQRRENTQYF,TGTGCCAGCAGCCAGAGGCGGGAGAATACGCAGTATTTT
15,TRBJ2-1,-,TRBV11-2,-,CASSSGGLQNLEQFF,TGTGCCAGCAGCTCCGGGGGACTGCAAAACCTCGAGCAGTTCTTC
13,TRBJ2-1,-,TRBV11-2,-,CASSWGLYNEQFF,TGTGCCAGCAGCTGGGGACTCTACAATGAGCAGTTCTTC
14,TRBJ1-5,few,TRBV12-3/TRBV12-4,-,CATSQAPGNQPQHF,TGTGCCACGAGTCAGGCCCCTGGCAATCAGCCCCAGCATTTT